This T cell receptor beta chain emerged from a study of blood T cell repertoires in COVID-19. Study background: Sites in the United States, Italy and Spain provided acute and convalescent COVID-19 samples. T cells, B-cell-depleted T cells, or PBMCs supplied cDNA or gDNA.

Per the study methods: By means of reference gene primer amplification, nucleated cell counts were estimated. Assay: immunoSEQ multiplex PCR; the TCRdb copy retains only in-frame clones and omits some. Clonal size and the V and J genes are those of that table, whereas D and trimming came from the DNA. The sample has a few hundred thousand clones, 70% to 90% seen once. V was clipped by 4 bases and J by 4 bases; unmatched bases: 11. Germline CDR1 is SGHKS and CDR2 is YYEKEE (reference sequence). There are 16 residues in the CDR3. This clone was detected once. V and J are TRBV5-5 and TRBJ2-1; 7 nucleotides align to TRBD1. The source is a woman aged 55-75 years with acute or convalescent COVID-19. Sequenced material: peripheral blood. The CDR3 loop reads CASSREGAAPYNEQFF. The CDR3 coding sequence is TGTGCCAGCAGCCGCGAGGGGGCGGCTCCTTACAATGAGCAGTTCTTC.